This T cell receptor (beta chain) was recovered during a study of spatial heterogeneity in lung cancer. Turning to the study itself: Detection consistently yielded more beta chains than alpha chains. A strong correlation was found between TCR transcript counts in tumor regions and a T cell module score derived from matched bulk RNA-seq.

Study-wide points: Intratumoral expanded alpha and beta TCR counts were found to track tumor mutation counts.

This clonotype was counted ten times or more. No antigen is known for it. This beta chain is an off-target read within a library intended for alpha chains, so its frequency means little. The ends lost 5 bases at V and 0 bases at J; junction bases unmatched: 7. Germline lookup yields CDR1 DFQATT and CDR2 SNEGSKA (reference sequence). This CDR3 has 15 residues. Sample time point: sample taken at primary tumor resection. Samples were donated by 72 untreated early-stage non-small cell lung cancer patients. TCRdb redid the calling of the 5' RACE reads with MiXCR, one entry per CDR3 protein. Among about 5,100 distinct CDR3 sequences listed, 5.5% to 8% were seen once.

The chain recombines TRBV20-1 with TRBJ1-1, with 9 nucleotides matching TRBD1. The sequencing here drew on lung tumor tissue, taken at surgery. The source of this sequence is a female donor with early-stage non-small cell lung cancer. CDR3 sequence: CSAPGQGAVNTEAFF. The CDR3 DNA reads TGCAGTGCTCCGGGACAGGGAGCCGTGAACACTGAAGCTTTCTTT.